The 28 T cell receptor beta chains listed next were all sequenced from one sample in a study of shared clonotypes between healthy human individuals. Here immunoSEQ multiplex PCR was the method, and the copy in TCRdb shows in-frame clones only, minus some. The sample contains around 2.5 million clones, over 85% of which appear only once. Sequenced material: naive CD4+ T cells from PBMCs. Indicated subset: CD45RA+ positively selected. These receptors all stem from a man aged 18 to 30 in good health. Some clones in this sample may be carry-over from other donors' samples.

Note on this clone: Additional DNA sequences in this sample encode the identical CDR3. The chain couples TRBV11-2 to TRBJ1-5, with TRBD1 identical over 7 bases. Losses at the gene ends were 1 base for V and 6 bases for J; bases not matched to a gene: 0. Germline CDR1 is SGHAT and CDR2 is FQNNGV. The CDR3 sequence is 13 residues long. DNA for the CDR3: TGTGCCAGCAGCTTAGCAGGGGGTCAGCCCCAGCATTTT. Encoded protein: CASSLAGGQPQHF. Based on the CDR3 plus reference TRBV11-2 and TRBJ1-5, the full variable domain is EAGVAQSPRYKIIEKRQSVAFWCNPISGHATLYWYQQILGQGPKLLIQFQNNGVVDDSQLPKDRFSAERLKGVDSTLKIQPAKLEDSAVYLCASSLAGGQPQHFGDGTRLSIL.

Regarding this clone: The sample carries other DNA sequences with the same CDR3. This CDR3 reads CASSPSTSGQETQYF. The CDR3 coding sequence is TGCGCCAGCAGTCCTTCGACTAGCGGTCAAGAGACCCAGTACTTC. V gene TRBV10-1 combines with J gene TRBJ2-5; 9 bases agree with TRBD2. The germline V gene encodes CDR1 WNHNN and CDR2 SYGVQD (reference sequence). The V segment lost 5 bases and the J segment 2 bases; nucleotides outside the gene matches: 6. The CDR3 sequence is 15 residues long.

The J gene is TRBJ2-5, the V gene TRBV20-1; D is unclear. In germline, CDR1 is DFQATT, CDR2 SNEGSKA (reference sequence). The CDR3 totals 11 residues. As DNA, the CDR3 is TGCAGCGCCCTTGGGCCCGAGACCCAGTACTTC. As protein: CSALGPETQYF.

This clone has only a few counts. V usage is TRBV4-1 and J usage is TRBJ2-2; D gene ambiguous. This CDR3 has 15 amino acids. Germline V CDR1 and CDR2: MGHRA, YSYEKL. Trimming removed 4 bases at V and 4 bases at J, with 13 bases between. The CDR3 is CASSPYISVTGELFF. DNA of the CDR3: TGCGCCAGCAGCCCGTACATCTCGGTCACCGGGGAGCTGTTTTTT.

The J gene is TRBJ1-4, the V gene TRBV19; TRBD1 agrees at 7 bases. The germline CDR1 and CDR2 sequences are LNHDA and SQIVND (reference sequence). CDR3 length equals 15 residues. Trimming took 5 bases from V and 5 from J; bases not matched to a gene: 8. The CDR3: CASSPPGQPNEKLFF. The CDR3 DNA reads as TGTGCCAGTAGTCCACCGGGACAGCCAAATGAAAAACTGTTTTTT.

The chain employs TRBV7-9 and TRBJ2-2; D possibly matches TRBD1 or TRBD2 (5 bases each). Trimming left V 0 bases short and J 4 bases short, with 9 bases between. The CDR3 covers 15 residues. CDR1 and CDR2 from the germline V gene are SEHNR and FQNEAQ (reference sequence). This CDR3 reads CASSLAVGRTGELFF. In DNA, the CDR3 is TGTGCCAGCAGCTTAGCTGTGGGACGCACCGGGGAGCTGTTTTTT.

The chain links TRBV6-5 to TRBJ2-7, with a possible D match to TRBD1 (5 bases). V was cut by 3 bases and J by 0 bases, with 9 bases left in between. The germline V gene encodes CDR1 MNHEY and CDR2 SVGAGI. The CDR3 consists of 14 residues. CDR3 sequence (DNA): TGTGCCAGCAGTTATAACAGGCGCTCCTACGAGCAGTACTTC. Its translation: CASSYNRRSYEQYF.

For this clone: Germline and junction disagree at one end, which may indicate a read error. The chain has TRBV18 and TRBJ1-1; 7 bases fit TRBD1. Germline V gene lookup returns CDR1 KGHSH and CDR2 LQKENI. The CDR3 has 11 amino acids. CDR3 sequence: CASSLGDSVSF. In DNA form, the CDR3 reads TGTGCCAGCTCACTCGGGGACAGCGTCTCGTTT.

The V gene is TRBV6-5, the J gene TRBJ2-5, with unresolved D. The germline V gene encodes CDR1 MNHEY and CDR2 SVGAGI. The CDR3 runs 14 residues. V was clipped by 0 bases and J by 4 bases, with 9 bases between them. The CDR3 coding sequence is TGTGCCAGCAGTTACTCGCGGAAACCAGAGACCCAGTACTTC. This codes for CASSYSRKPETQYF.

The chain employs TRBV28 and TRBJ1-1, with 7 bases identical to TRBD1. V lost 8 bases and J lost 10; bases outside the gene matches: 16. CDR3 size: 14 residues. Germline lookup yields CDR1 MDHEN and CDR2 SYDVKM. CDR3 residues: CASRVVGQAGGAFF. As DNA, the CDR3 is TGTGCCAGCCGAGTTGTCGGACAGGCCGGTGGAGCTTTCTTT.

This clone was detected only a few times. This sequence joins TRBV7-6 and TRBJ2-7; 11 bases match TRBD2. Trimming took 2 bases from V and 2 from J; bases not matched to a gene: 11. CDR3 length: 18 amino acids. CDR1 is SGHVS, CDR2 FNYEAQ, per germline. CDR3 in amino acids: CASSLKGTGTSGAYEQYF. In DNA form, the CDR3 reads TGTGCCAGCAGCTTAAAGGGAACCGGGACTAGCGGAGCCTACGAGCAGTACTTC.

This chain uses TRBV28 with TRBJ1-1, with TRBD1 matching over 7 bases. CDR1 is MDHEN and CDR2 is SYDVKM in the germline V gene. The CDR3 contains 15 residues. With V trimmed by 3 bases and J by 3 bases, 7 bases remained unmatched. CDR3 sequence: CASSLAGGTYTEAFF. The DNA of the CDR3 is TGTGCCAGCAGTTTGGCAGGGGGTACGTACACTGAAGCTTTCTTT.

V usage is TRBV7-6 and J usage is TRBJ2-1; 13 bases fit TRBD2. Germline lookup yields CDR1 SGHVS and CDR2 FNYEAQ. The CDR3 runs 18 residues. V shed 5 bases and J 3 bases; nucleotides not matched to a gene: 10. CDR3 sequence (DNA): TGTGCCAGCAGCCCCACTCCGAGGACTAGCGGGGGCTACAATGAGCAGTTCTTC. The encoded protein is CASSPTPRTSGGYNEQFF.

CDR3 amino acids: CASSLVGYSYEQYF. The CDR3 DNA is TGCGCCAGCAGCTTGGTAGGTTATTCCTACGAGCAGTACTTC. The chain uses TRBV5-1 and TRBJ2-7; D unclear. The V gene's germline CDR1 is SGHRS and CDR2 YFSETQ. V dropped 0 bases and J dropped 1 base, with 8 bases sitting between them. The length of the CDR3 is 14 residues.

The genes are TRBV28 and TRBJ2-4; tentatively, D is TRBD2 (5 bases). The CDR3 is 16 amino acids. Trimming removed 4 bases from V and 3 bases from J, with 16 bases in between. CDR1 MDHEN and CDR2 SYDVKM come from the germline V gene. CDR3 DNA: TGTGCCAGCAGTTCGATCAAGGCCCGGGGCAAAAACATTCAGTACTTC. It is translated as CASSSIKARGKNIQYF.

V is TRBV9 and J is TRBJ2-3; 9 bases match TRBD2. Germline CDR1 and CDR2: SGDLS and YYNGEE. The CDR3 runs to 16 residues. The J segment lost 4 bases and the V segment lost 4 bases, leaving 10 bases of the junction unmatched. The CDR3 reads CASSFNAGGPADTQYF. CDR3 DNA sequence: TGTGCCAGCAGCTTTAACGCGGGAGGGCCGGCAGATACGCAGTATTTT.

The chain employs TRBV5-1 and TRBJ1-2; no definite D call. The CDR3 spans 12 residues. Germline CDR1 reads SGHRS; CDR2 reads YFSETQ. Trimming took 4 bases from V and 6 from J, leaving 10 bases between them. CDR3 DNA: TGCGCCAGCAGCGCAACGTTTGATGGCTACACCTTC. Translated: CASSATFDGYTF.

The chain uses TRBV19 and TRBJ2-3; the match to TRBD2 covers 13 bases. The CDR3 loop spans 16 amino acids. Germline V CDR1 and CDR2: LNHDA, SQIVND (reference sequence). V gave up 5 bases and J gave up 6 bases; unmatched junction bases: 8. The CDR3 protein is CASSLRTSGGPDTQYF. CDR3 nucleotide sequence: TGTGCCAGTAGTCTCCGGACTAGCGGGGGCCCCGATACGCAGTATTTT. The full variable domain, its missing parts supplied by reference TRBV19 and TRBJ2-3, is DGGITQSPKYLFRKEGQNVTLSCEQNLNHDAMYWYRQDPGQGLRLIYYSQIVNDFQKGDIAEGYSVSREKKESFPLTVTSAQKNPTAFYLCASSLRTSGGPDTQYFGPGTRLTVL.

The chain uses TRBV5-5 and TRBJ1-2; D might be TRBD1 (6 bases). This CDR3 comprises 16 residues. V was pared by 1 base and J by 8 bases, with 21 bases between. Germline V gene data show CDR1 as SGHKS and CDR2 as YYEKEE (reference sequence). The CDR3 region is CASSLPRGAGFRGYTF. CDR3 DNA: TGTGCCAGCAGCTTGCCCCGGGGGGCCGGGTTTCGGGGCTACACCTTC.

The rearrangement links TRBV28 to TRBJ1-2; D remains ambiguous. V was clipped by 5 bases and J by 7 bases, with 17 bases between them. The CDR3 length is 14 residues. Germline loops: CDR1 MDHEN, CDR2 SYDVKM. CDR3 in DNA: TGTGCCAGCAGTCTGGGCGCCCCGGTGGGTGGCTACACCTTC. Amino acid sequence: CASSLGAPVGGYTF.

The CDR3 sequence is CASSSNSLPEQFF. For the CDR3, the DNA is TGTGCCAGCAGCTCGAACAGTCTCCCTGAGCAGTTCTTC. This chain joins TRBV6-6 and TRBJ2-1; no clear D gene. V gave up 6 bases and J gave up 9 bases, with 15 bases separating them. This CDR3 is built from 13 residues. The germline V gene has CDR1 MNHNY and CDR2 SVGAGI (reference sequence).

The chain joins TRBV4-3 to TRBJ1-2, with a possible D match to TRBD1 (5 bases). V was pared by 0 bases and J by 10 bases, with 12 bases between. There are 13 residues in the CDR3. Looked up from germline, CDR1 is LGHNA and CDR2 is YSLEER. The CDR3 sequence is CASSQDLDRHYTF. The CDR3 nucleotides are TGCGCCAGCAGCCAAGATCTAGACAGACACTACACCTTC.

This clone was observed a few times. The CDR3 reads CASSMSTEAFF. As DNA, the CDR3 is TGTGCCAGCAGCATGAGCACTGAAGCTTTCTTT. The chain recombines TRBV5-6 with TRBJ1-1, with unresolved D. CDR1 and CDR2 from the germline V gene are SGHDT and YYEEEE. V was shortened by 4 bases and J by 4 bases, with 5 bases between the two germline ends. This CDR3 has 11 amino acids.

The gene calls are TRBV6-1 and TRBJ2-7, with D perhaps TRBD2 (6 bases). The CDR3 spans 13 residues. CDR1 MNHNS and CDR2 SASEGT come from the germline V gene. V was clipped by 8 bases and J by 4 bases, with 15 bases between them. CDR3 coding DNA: TGTGCCAGCCGCCCGGGACTTAGTTACGAGCAGTACTTC. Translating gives CASRPGLSYEQYF.

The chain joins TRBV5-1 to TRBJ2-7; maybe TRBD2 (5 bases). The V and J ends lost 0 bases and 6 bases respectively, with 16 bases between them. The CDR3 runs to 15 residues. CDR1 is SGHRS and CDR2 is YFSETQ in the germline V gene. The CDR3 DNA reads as TGCGCCAGCAGCTTGGGGAGCGGAGACCAAGGCGAGCAGTACTTC. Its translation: CASSLGSGDQGEQYF.

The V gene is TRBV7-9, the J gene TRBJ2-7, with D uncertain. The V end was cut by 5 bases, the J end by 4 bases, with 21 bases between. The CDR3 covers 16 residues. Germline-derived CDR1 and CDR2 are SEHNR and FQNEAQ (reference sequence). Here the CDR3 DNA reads TGTGCCAGCAGCCTGGGTCCCCGGGCCCAAAATTACGAGCAGTACTTC. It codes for CASSLGPRAQNYEQYF.

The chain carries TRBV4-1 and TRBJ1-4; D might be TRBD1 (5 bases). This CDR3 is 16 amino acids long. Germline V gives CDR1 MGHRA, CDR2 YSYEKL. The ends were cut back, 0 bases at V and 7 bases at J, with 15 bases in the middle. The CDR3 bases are TGCGCCAGCAGCCAAGACAGGGCCGTCTCCTCTGAAAAACTGTTTTTT. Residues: CASSQDRAVSSEKLFF.

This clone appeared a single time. The CDR3 loop reads CASSLRREGEQFF. CDR3 in DNA: TGTGCCAGCAGCCTTCGTAGGGAAGGTGAGCAGTTCTTC. This chain uses TRBV7-2 with TRBJ2-1, with unresolved D. The CDR3 is 13 amino acids. From germline, CDR1 is SGHTA and CDR2 FQGNSA. With 5 bases removed from V and 9 bases from J, the gap between germline ends came to 14 bases.